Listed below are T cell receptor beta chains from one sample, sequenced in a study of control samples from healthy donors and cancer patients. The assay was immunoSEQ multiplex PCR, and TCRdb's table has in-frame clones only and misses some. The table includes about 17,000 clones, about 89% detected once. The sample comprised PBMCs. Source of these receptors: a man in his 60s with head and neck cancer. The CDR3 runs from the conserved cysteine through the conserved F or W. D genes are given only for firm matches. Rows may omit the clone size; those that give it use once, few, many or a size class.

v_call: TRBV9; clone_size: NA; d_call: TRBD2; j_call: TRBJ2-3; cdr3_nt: TGTGCCAGCAGCCTAGGGGCTAGCGGGGGCGGGGATACGCAGTATTTT; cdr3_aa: CASSLGASGGGDTQYF
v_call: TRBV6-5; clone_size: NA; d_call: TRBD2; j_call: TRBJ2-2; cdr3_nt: TGTGCCAGCAGGGGGAGACTAGCGGACACCGGGGAGCTGTTTTTT; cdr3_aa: CASRGRLADTGELFF
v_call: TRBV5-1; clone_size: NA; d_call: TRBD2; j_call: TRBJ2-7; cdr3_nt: TGCGCCAGCAGCTTTAGCAGCGGGGGCTACGAGCAGTACTTC; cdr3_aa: CASSFSSGGYEQYF
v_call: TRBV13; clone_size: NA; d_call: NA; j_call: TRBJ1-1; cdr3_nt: TGTGCCAGCAGCTTGGGTAAAGACACTGAAGCTTTCTTT; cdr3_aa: CASSLGKDTEAFF
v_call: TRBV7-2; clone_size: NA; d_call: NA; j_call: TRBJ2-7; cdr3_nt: TGTGCCAGCAGCTTAGGTAAAGTCTACGAGCAGTACTTC; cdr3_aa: CASSLGKVYEQYF
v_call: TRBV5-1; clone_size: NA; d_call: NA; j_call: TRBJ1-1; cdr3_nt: TGCGCCAGCAGCTTAGTAGTAGGGGACACTGAAGCTTTCTTT; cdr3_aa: CASSLVVGDTEAFF
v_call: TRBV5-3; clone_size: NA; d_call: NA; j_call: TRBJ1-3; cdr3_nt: TGTGCCAGAAGCTTTACCAGGGTCTCTGGAAACACCATATATTTT; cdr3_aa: CARSFTRVSGNTIYF
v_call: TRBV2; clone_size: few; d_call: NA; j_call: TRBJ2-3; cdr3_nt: TGTGCCAGCAGTCGGCAGGGCAGGGGCGGAAGCACAGATACGCAGTATTTT; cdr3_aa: CASSRQGRGGSTDTQYF
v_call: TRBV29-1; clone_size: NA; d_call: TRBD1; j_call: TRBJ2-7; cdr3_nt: TGCAGCGTTGAAGAGACAGGGGCCAACGACTACGAGCAGTACTTC; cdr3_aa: CSVEETGANDYEQYF
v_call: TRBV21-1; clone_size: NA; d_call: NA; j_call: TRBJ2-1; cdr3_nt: TGTGCCAGCACCCACGAGTCCCCGAGCTCCTACAATGAGCAGTTCTTC; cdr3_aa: CASTHESPSSYNEQFF
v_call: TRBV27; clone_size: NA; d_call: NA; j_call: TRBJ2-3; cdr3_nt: TGTGCCAGCACCAAGACCTGGGGAGCTAGCACAGATACGCAGTATTTT; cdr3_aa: CASTKTWGASTDTQYF
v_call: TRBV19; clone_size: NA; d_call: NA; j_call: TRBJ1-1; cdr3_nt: TGTGCCAGTAAGTACCGGGACACTGAAGCTTTCTTT; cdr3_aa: CASKYRDTEAFF
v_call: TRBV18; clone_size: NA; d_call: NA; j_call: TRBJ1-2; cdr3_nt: TGTGCCAGCTCACTGGGGGCACAGGGTGCGAACTATGGCTACACCTTC; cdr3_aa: CASSLGAQGANYGYTF
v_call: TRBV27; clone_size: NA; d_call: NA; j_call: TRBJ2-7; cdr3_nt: TGTGCCAGCAGTTTAAAGGGCAGAATCCTTTACGAGCAGTACTTC; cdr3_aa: CASSLKGRILYEQYF
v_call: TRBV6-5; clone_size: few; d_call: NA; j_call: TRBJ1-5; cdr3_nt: TGTGCCAGTTGCGCCAACCTGAATCAGCCCCAGCATTTT; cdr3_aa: CASCANLNQPQHF
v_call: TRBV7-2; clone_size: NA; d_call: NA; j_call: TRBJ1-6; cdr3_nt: TGTGCCAGCAGCTTTTCATTGGCTGATTATTCACCCCTCCACTTT; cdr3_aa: CASSFSLADYSPLHF
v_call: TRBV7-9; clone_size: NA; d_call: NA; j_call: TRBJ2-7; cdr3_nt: TGTGCCAGCAGCCCTCTGGCGGCGTCCGTCGAGCAGTACTTC; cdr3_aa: CASSPLAASVEQYF
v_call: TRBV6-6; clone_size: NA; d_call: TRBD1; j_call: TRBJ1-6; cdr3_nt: TGTGCCAGCAGCCCTGGGACAGGGATGATGCCCCTCCACTTT; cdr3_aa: CASSPGTGMMPLHF
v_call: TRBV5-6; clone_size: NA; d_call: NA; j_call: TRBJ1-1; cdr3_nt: TGTGCCAGCAGCTTCTTGGGGAGGTACACTGAAGCTTTCTTT; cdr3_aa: CASSFLGRYTEAFF
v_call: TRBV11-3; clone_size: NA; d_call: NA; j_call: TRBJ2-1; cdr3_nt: TGTGCCAGCAGCGGCAGGGGAGCCAATGAGCAGTTCTTC; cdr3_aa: CASSGRGANEQFF
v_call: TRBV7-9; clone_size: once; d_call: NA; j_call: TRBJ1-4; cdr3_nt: TGTGCCAGCAGCTTAGCCCTGGAAATGAAGACTAATGAAAAACTGTTTTTT; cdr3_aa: CASSLALEMKTNEKLFF
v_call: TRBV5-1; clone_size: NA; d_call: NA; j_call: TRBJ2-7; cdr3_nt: TGCGCCAGCAGCACCGACCGGGACCTTTACCGCGAGCAGTACTTC; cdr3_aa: CASSTDRDLYREQYF
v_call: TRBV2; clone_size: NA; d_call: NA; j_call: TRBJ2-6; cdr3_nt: TGTGCCAGCAGCGGACGGAGAAACTCTGGGGCCAACGTCCTGACTTTC; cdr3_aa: CASSGRRNSGANVLTF
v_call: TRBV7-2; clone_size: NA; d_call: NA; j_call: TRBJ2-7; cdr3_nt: TGTGCCAGCAGCTTAGGGACAGAAATCTACGAGCAGTACTTC; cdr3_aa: CASSLGTEIYEQYF
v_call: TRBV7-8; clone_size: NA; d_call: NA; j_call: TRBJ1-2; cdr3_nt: TGTGCCAGCAGCCCTACTGGAGGACGGATTAACTATGGCTACACCTTC; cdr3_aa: CASSPTGGRINYGYTF
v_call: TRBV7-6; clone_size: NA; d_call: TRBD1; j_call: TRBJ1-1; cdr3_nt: TGTGCCAGCAGCTTAGGACAGGGGATGAACACTGAAGCTTTCTTT; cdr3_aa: CASSLGQGMNTEAFF
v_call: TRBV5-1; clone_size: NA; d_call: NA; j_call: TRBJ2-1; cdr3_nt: TGCGCCAGCAGGGTAGCGGAGACGTACAATGAGCAGTTCTTC; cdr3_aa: CASRVAETYNEQFF
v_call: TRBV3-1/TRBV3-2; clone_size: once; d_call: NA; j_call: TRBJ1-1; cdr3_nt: TGTGCCAGCAGCCTTAGGGGGGCTTTGAACACTGAAGCTTTCTTT; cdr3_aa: CASSLRGALNTEAFF
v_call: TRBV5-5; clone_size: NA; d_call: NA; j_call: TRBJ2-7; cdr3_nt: TGTGCCAGCAGCGACCCGGGGGAGCAGTACTTC; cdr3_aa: CASSDPGEQYF
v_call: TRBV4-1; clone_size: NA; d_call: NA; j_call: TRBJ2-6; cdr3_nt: TGCGCCAGCAGCCAACCGTCTGGGGCCAACGTCCTGACTTTC; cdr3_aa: CASSQPSGANVLTF
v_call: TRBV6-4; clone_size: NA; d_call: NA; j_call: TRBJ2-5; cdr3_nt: TGTGCCAGCAGTGGCGGGGAGGAGACCCAGTACTTC; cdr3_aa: CASSGGEETQYF
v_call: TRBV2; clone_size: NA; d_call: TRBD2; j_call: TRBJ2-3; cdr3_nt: TGTGCCAGCAGTTTACTAGCGGGGGGGCCGAATACGCAGTATTTT; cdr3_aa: CASSLLAGGPNTQYF
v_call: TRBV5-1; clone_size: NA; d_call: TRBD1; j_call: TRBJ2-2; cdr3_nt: TGCGCCAGCAGCAGACAGGGGGCGGACGGGGAGCTGTTTTTT; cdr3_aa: CASSRQGADGELFF
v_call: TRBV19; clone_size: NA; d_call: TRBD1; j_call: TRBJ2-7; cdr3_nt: TGTGCCAGTAGTATTCAGGACCGACAGGGGCCGCTATTGATTATCTCCAACTACGAGCAGTACTTC; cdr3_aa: CASSIQDRQGPLLIISNYEQYF
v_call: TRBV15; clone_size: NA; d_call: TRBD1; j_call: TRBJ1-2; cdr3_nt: TGTGCCACCAGCAGAGGGAAGGGGACAGGACCGGGCTACACCTTC; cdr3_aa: CATSRGKGTGPGYTF
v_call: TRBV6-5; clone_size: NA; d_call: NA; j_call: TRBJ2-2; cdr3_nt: TGTGCCAGCAGTTACGGGGACCCTCCCGGGGAGCTGTTTTTT; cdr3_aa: CASSYGDPPGELFF
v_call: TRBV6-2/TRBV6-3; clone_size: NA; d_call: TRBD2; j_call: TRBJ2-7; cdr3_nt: TGTGCCAGCAGTTACTCGATTACTAGCGGGTCCTACGAGCAGTACTTC; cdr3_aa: CASSYSITSGSYEQYF
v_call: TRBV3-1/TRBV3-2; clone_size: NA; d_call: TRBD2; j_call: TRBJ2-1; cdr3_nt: TGTGCCAGCAGCCAAGGCCAGCGGGGTAACGATGAGCAGTTCTTC; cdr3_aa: CASSQGQRGNDEQFF
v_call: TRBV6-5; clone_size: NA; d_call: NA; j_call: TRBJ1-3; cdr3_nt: TGTGCCAGCAGCTCCTTGAGATCTGGAAACACCATATATTTT; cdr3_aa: CASSSLRSGNTIYF
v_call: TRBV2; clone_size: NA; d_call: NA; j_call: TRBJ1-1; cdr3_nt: TGTGCCAGCAGTGCGGGCGGGGACCTCACCACTGAAGCTTTCTTT; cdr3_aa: CASSAGGDLTTEAFF
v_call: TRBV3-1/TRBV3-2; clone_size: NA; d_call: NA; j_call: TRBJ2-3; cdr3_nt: TGTGCCAGCAGGCCCGGGGGCATAGTAGATACGCAGTATTTT; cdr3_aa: CASRPGGIVDTQYF
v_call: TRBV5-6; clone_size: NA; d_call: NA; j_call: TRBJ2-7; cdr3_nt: TGTGCCAGCAGCTTGGTGGGAACCTACGAGCAGTACTTC; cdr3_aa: CASSLVGTYEQYF
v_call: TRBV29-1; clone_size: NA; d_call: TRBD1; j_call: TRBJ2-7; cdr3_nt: TGCAGCGTTGAAGAGGGACAGTCGGGCTACGAGCAGTACTTC; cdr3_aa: CSVEEGQSGYEQYF
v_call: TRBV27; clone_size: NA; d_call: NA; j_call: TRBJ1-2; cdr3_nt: TGTGCCAGCAGTGCAGGGGACTATGGCTACACCTTC; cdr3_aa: CASSAGDYGYTF
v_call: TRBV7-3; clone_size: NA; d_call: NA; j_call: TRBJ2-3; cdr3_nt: TGTGCCAGCAGCTTAACCCCGAGCACAGATACGCAGTATTTT; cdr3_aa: CASSLTPSTDTQYF
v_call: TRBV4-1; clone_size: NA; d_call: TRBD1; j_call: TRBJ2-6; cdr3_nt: TGCGCCAGCAGCCACGAGACAGGGTTTGGGGCCAACGTCCTGACTTTC; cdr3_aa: CASSHETGFGANVLTF
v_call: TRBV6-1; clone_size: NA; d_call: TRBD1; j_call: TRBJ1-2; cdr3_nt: TGTGCCAGCAGTGAACGGGACAGGAGTCTCTATGGCTACACCTTC; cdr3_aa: CASSERDRSLYGYTF
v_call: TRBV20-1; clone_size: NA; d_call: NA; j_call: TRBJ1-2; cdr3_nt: TGCAGTGCTAGTGCAGGAAACTATGGCTACACCTTC; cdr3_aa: CSASAGNYGYTF
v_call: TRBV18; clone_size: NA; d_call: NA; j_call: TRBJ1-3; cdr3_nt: TGTGCCAGCTCTCCCTCGGCTGGGATTACTGGAAACACCATATATTTT; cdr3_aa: CASSPSAGITGNTIYF
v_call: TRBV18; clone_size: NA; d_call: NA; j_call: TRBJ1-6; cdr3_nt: TGTGCCAGCTCCCTTAACAGGGATTCACCCCTCCACTTT; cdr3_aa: CASSLNRDSPLHF
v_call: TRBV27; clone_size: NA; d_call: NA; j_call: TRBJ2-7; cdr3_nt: TGTGCCAGCAGTTTATCTTCTGCCTACGAGCAGTACTTC; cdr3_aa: CASSLSSAYEQYF
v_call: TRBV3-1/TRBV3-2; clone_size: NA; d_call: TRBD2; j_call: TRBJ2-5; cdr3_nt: TGTGCCAGCAGCCAAGAAGGGAGCGGGGGGGCCATGGAGACCCAGTACTTC; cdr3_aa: CASSQEGSGGAMETQYF
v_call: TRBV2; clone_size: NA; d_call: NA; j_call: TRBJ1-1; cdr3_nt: TGTGCCAGCAGTCAGACAGGGAACACTGAAGCTTTCTTT; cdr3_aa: CASSQTGNTEAFF
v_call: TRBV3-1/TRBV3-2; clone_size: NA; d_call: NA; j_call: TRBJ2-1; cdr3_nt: TGTGCCAGCAGCCAGCGGGCAGGGGGGGATGAGCAGTTCTTC; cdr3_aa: CASSQRAGGDEQFF
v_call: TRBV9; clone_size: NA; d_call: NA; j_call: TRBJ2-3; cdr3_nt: TGTGCCAGCAGCCGAACCCGGGGCCCACCAGATACGCAGTATTTT; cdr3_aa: CASSRTRGPPDTQYF
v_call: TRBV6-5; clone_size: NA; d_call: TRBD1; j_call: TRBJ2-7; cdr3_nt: TGTGCCAGCATGGGCCAGGGGGAGTTGTACGAGCAGTACTTC; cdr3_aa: CASMGQGELYEQYF
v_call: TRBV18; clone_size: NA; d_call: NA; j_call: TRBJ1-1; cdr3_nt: TGTGCCAGCTCACCAGAAGCCCTGATAACTGAAGCTTTCTTT; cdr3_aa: CASSPEALITEAFF
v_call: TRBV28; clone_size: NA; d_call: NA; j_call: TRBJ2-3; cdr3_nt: TGTGCCAGCATCAGAGGGGGGGCCAGCACAGATACGCAGTATTTT; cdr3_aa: CASIRGGASTDTQYF
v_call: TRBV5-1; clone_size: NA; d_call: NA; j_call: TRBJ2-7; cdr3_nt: TGCGCCAGCAGCACTCTAGTTGCGGCGGGCTACGAGCAGTACTTC; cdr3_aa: CASSTLVAAGYEQYF